Following are 29 T cell receptor beta chains from one sample sequenced in a study of tissue T cells after allogeneic stem cell transplantation. TCRdb's table, derived via immunoSEQ multiplex PCR, lists solely in-frame clones and lacks some. This table holds about 26,000 clones, about 90% found once. The specimen comprised blood, sampled before transplantation. The receptors come from a male donor aged 60 or older who later had graft-versus-host disease after an allogeneic stem cell transplant.

The gene calls are TRBV9 and TRBJ2-2; D not certain. Germline CDR1 is SGDLS and CDR2 is YYNGEE. Trimming removed 3 bases from V and 5 bases from J, with 14 bases in between. The CDR3 runs 15 residues. The CDR3 bases are TGTGCCAGCAGCGCCTATGTGATGGGGACCGGGGAGCTGTTTTTT. This gives the protein CASSAYVMGTGELFF.

The chain carries TRBV11-2 and TRBJ2-2; 7 nucleotides agree with TRBD2. Looked up from germline, CDR1 is SGHAT and CDR2 is FQNNGV. Trimming cost V 5 bases and J 4 bases; bases outside gene matches: 7. The CDR3 sequence is 15 residues long. The CDR3 DNA reads as TGTGCCAGCAGCATGACTAGCTATATCACCGGGGAGCTGTTTTTT. It codes for CASSMTSYITGELFF.

The rearrangement uses TRBV5-1 and TRBJ2-7; TRBD2 matches 13 bases. The germline V gene has CDR1 SGHRS and CDR2 YFSETQ. There are 18 residues in the CDR3. J was trimmed by 4 bases and V by 2 bases; bases with no gene match: 12. The CDR3 DNA sequence: TGCGCCAGCAGCTTACTAGCGGGGGGGCCCGTAAACACGTACGAGCAGTACTTC. It is translated as CASSLLAGGPVNTYEQYF. Full variable domain (outside the CDR3, taken from reference TRBV5-1 and TRBJ2-7): KAGVTQTPRYLIKTRGQQVTLSCSPISGHRSVSWYQQTPGQGLQFLFEYFSETQRNKGNFPGRFSGRQFSNSRSEMNVSTLELGDSALYLCASSLLAGGPVNTYEQYFGPGTRLTVT.

The chain carries TRBV4-1 and TRBJ1-6, with D tentatively TRBD1 (5 bases). V lost 5 bases, J lost 9 bases, and 8 bases lay in between. The CDR3 is 12 amino acids. Germline V gene lookup returns CDR1 MGHRA and CDR2 YSYEKL. This CDR3 is CASSATASPLHF. CDR3 bases: TGCGCCAGCAGCGCGACAGCTTCACCCCTCCACTTT.

The chain combines TRBV27 with TRBJ2-7; no definite D call. Germline V gives CDR1 MNHEY, CDR2 SMNVEV (reference sequence). Trimming stripped 4 bases from V and 7 bases from J, with 11 bases between. The CDR3 is made up of 12 amino acids. The CDR3 loop reads CASSSPLGEQYF. DNA of the CDR3: TGTGCCAGCAGTTCGCCCCTTGGGGAGCAGTACTTC.

CDR3 coding DNA: TGTGCCAGCAGCCAAGAGAGGACAGGGAGCACCGGGGAGCTGTTTTTT. Translated, it gives CASSQERTGSTGELFF. The chain joins TRBV3-1 (or the pseudogene TRBV3-2) to TRBJ2-2, with 8 bases matching TRBD1. This CDR3 spans 16 amino acids. Per the germline V gene, CDR1 is LGHDT and CDR2 is YNNKEL (reference sequence). V gave up 0 bases and J gave up 4 bases; unmatched junction bases: 4.

This chain connects TRBV7-9 to TRBJ2-3, with unresolved D. The V end was cut by 5 bases, the J end by 0 bases, with 9 bases between. The germline V gene encodes CDR1 SEHNR and CDR2 FQNEAQ (reference sequence). The CDR3 runs 14 residues. CDR3 sequence reads: CASSRRSSTDTQYF. CDR3 sequence (DNA): TGTGCCAGCAGCCGCCGGTCCAGCACAGATACGCAGTATTTT.

This clone appeared a few times. This chain links TRBV11-2 with TRBJ2-1; D is possibly TRBD2 (5 bases). Per the germline V gene, CDR1 is SGHAT and CDR2 is FQNNGV. CDR3 size: 16 residues. V lost 5 bases to trimming and J lost 7 bases, with 21 bases between them. The CDR3 loop reads CASSGYRGTARNEQFF. The CDR3 nucleotides read TGTGCCAGCAGCGGCTACCGGGGTACGGCTAGAAATGAGCAGTTCTTC.

The J gene is TRBJ1-5, the V gene TRBV28; D uncertain. Germline V lookup: CDR1 MDHEN, CDR2 SYDVKM. CDR3 length: 14 amino acids. Trimming left V 2 bases short and J 0 bases short, with 5 bases between. CDR3 bases: TGTGCCAGCAGTTTAGCTTATAGCAATCAGCCCCAGCATTTT. Translation: CASSLAYSNQPQHF.

The chain combines TRBV14 with TRBJ2-1; D ambiguous. CDR1 and CDR2 (germline): SGHDN, FVKESK. CDR3 size: 11 residues. V lost 1 base to trimming and J lost 15 bases, with 10 bases between them. The CDR3 coding sequence is TGTGCCAGCAGCCAAGGGCCAGCCCGGTTCTTC. As protein: CASSQGPARFF.

This chain connects TRBV28 to TRBJ2-3; 8 nucleotides align to TRBD2. CDR1 is MDHEN, CDR2 SYDVKM, per germline. The J segment lost 5 bases and the V segment lost 5 bases, leaving 15 bases of the junction unmatched. This CDR3 spans 17 amino acids. The CDR3 sequence: CASSPSPGTSMRDTQYF. CDR3 nucleotides: TGTGCCAGCAGTCCCAGTCCCGGGACTAGTATGAGAGATACGCAGTATTTT.

This chain joins TRBV2 and TRBJ2-1, with 10 bases aligning to TRBD2. Per the germline V gene, CDR1 is SNHLY and CDR2 is FYNNEI. The CDR3 contains 16 residues. Trimming took 8 bases from V and 6 from J; bases not matched to a gene: 13. In nucleotides, the CDR3 is TGTGCCAGCCATGGGGTAGCGGGAGGTTCGCTCAATGAGCAGTTCTTC. Translating gives CASHGVAGGSLNEQFF.

The chain combines TRBV28 with TRBJ1-3; D is unclear. Germline V lookup: CDR1 MDHEN, CDR2 SYDVKM. The length of the CDR3 is 15 residues. Deletions cut 3 bases from V and 0 bases from J, with 9 bases between. DNA of the CDR3: TGTGCCAGCAGTTTGCCCTTACGCTCTGGAAACACCATATATTTT. It translates to CASSLPLRSGNTIYF.

The rearrangement links TRBV5-6 to TRBJ2-2; 9 nucleotides agree with TRBD1. V shed 1 base, J shed 3 bases, and the junction held 7 bases outside the gene matches. In germline, CDR1 is SGHDT, CDR2 YYEEEE. The CDR3 contains 17 residues. The CDR3 spells CASSLFQGTGYTGELFF. CDR3 DNA sequence: TGTGCCAGCAGCTTGTTCCAGGGGACAGGGTACACCGGGGAGCTGTTTTTT. Based on the CDR3 plus reference TRBV5-6 and TRBJ2-2, the full variable domain is DAGVTQSPTHLIKTRGQQVTLRCSPKSGHDTVSWYQQALGQGPQFIFQYYEEEERQRGNFPDRFSGHQFPNYSSELNVNALLLGDSALYLCASSLFQGTGYTGELFFGEGSRLTVL.

V gene TRBV3-1 (or the pseudogene TRBV3-2) combines with J gene TRBJ2-1; 9 nucleotides match TRBD2. This CDR3 comprises 15 residues. Looked up from germline, CDR1 is LGHDT and CDR2 is YNNKEL (reference sequence). Trimming removed 1 base from V and 6 bases from J; junction bases left unmatched: 4. This CDR3 reads CASSQGGLAVNEQFF. CDR3 coding DNA: TGTGCCAGCAGCCAAGGGGGACTAGCAGTCAATGAGCAGTTCTTC.

This sequence joins TRBV11-3 and TRBJ2-2, with 11 bases that match TRBD2. The CDR3 length is 18 residues. Looked up from germline, CDR1 is SGHNT and CDR2 is YENEEA. J lost 1 base, V lost 5 bases, and 9 bases had no gene match. CDR3 sequence reads: CASSPRLAGGLNTGELFF. DNA of the CDR3: TGTGCCAGCAGCCCCCGGCTAGCGGGAGGCCTGAACACCGGGGAGCTGTTTTTT.

The J gene is TRBJ2-2, the V gene TRBV7-9; the D gene is possibly TRBD2 (5 bases). The germline V and J ends were trimmed by 8 bases and 4 bases, with 14 bases remaining between them. Germline CDR1 and CDR2: SEHNR and FQNEAQ (reference sequence). This CDR3 region has 14 residues. The CDR3 spells CASPKEDGTGELFF. In nucleotides, the CDR3 is TGTGCCAGCCCCAAGGAGGACGGCACCGGGGAGCTGTTTTTT.

V and J are TRBV9 and TRBJ2-5; D remains unclear. CDR3 length: 13 amino acids. The V gene's germline CDR1 is SGDLS and CDR2 YYNGEE. The V and J ends lost 0 bases and 1 base respectively, with 4 bases between them. The chain's CDR3 is CASSVVGQETQYF. DNA for the CDR3: TGTGCCAGCAGCGTAGTTGGCCAAGAGACCCAGTACTTC.

CDR3 amino acids: CASSRPGANVLTF. As DNA, the CDR3 is TGTGCCAGCAGCCGTCCTGGGGCCAACGTCCTGACTTTC. This sequence joins TRBV25-1 and TRBJ2-6; D remains ambiguous. The CDR3 runs to 13 residues. The V gene lost 6 bases and the J gene lost 2 bases, with 5 bases spanning the gap. The V gene's germline CDR1 is MGHDK and CDR2 SYGVNS.

The chain uses TRBV11-3 and TRBJ2-3; D is uncertain. CDR3 length: 14 residues. Trimming pared 4 bases from V and 0 bases from J, leaving 8 bases between. Germline V lookup: CDR1 SGHNT, CDR2 YENEEA. CDR3 sequence reads: CASSSTPSTDTQYF. CDR3 DNA: TGTGCCAGCAGCTCTACGCCTAGCACAGATACGCAGTATTTT.

The rearrangement uses TRBV21-1 and TRBJ2-6; the table gives TRBD1 as D, unverified against the DNA. TRBV21-1 is a pseudogene segment. The CDR3 has 18 residues. The CDR3 bases are TGTGCCAGCAGCAAAGGGACACCCGGTAGCTCTGGGGCCAACGTCCTGACTTTC. Amino acids: CASSKGTPGSSGANVLTF.

The chain has TRBV6-2 or TRBV6-3 and TRBJ1-6; the D is unclear. The CDR3 is 17 residues long. Per germline, CDR1 MNHEY and CDR2 SVGEGT. V gave up 6 bases and J gave up 6 bases, with 21 bases separating them. CDR3 residues: CASSPVLGSSSNSPLHF. The CDR3, as DNA: TGTGCCAGCAGCCCCGTTTTAGGGTCCAGCTCTAATTCACCCCTCCACTTT.

The rearrangement links TRBV6-5 to TRBJ1-3, with D perhaps matching TRBD1 (6 bases). The germline CDR1 and CDR2 sequences are MNHEY and SVGAGI. The CDR3 runs 13 residues. V was cut by 4 bases and J by 10 bases, with 14 bases left in between. CDR3: CASSFGPQGTIYF. For the CDR3, the DNA is TGTGCCAGCAGTTTCGGGCCCCAGGGGACCATATATTTT.

J is TRBJ2-7 and V is TRBV7-9; D might be TRBD2 (6 bases). Germline loops: CDR1 SEHNR, CDR2 FQNEAQ (reference sequence). Trimming shortened V by 5 bases and J by 5 bases, and 13 bases separated the two germline ends. The CDR3 spans 13 residues. This CDR3 reads CASSRAGNNEQYF. Written as DNA, the CDR3 is TGTGCCAGCAGCCGCGCGGGGAACAACGAGCAGTACTTC.

This chain uses TRBV7-2 with TRBJ1-1; D call uncertain. Deletions cut 4 bases from V and 0 bases from J, with 9 bases between. The CDR3 runs to 14 residues. Germline CDR1 and CDR2: SGHTA and FQGNSA. The CDR3 protein is CASSSDRLNTEAFF. For the CDR3, the DNA is TGTGCCAGCAGCTCCGACCGTCTGAACACTGAAGCTTTCTTT.

This clone was observed a few times. The chain has TRBV10-1 and TRBJ2-7, with 9 bases fitting TRBD1. J gave up 0 bases and V 4 bases, and 7 bases lay outside the gene matches. The CDR3 runs to 16 residues. The V gene's germline CDR1 is WNHNN and CDR2 SYGVQD (reference sequence). The CDR3 is CASSVGTGTDSYEQYF. The CDR3 bases are TGCGCCAGCAGTGTAGGGACAGGGACAGACTCCTACGAGCAGTACTTC.

This clone was counted a single time. The chain combines TRBV6-5 with TRBJ2-2, with no clear D. CDR1 and CDR2 from the germline V gene are MNHEY and SVGAGI. The germline V and J ends were trimmed by 0 bases and 7 bases, with 15 bases remaining between them. This CDR3 is 16 amino acids long. Here the CDR3 DNA reads TGTGCCAGCAGTTACTCGTCTGGGGTTTTTAGCGGGGAGCTGTTTTTT. Protein product: CASSYSSGVFSGELFF.

The chain employs TRBV6-1 and TRBJ1-5; maybe TRBD1 (5 bases). Trimming left V 1 base short and J 3 bases short, with 10 bases between. CDR3 length: 15 amino acids. Per germline, CDR1 MNHNS and CDR2 SASEGT. CDR3 region: CASSEGAGINQPQHF. CDR3 bases: TGTGCCAGCAGTGAAGGTGCAGGGATCAATCAGCCCCAGCATTTT.

The genes are TRBV19 and TRBJ2-7, with D uncertain. The CDR3 totals 16 residues. Per germline, CDR1 LNHDA and CDR2 SQIVND (reference sequence). Trimming shortened V by 1 base and J by 2 bases, and 15 bases separated the two germline ends. The CDR3 DNA reads as TGTGCCAGTAGTATAGGATCCCTCGGCCTACCCTACGAGCAGTACTTC. It is translated as CASSIGSLGLPYEQYF. The full variable domain, with the rest looked up from reference TRBV19 and TRBJ2-7, is DGGITQSPKYLFRKEGQNVTLSCEQNLNHDAMYWYRQDPGQGLRLIYYSQIVNDFQKGDIAEGYSVSREKKESFPLTVTSAQKNPTAFYLCASSIGSLGLPYEQYFGPGTRLTVT.